This T cell receptor beta chain was sequenced for a study of CD8+ T cells in alopecia areata. RNA extraction and reverse transcription yielded cDNA as sequencing template. Method: immunoSEQ multiplex PCR; TCRdb's copy keeps in-frame clones and lacks some. Among fewer than 250,000 clones, 57% were seen once, and the ten largest hold under 0.5%. Notes on the study in general: Alopecia totalis/universalis scalp especially showed more expanded CD8+ clones than normal scalp.

Comments on this clone: Its cognate antigen is unknown.

Germline V lookup: CDR1 GTSNPN, CDR2 SVGIG (reference sequence). The CDR3 is made up of 13 amino acids. V was trimmed by 1 base and J by 1 base, leaving 5 bases between them. V and J are TRBV30 and TRBJ2-1, with D unresolved. Sequenced here: CD4+ T cells sorted from blood, sampled at week 0. The origin of this receptor is a human donor with alopecia areata. The CDR3 nucleotides read TGTGCCTGGAGTGAGGCTTCCTACAATGAGCAGTTCTTC. Its protein is CAWSEASYNEQFF.